These 22 T cell receptor beta chains were all obtained from the same sample, sequenced in a study of blood T cell repertoires in COVID-19 (dated by TCRdb to 2019 to 2021). The library was obtained by the immunoSEQ multiplex PCR assay. The immuneACCESS repertoire file appears here via TCRdb, limited to in-frame rearrangements. These files lack a portion of the clones; in checked studies, under half of the deficit traces to unresolved V genes, and the cause of the others is not known. The sample table contains roughly 35,000 clones; only one count was recorded for 93% of them. The ten most abundant clones make up 4.5% to 6.5% of the sample. The sample was peripheral blood. The origin of the receptors is a human donor in a cohort sampled during active COVID-19.

The V gene is TRBV5-1, the J gene TRBJ2-4; TRBD1 agrees at 7 bases. Germline V CDR1 and CDR2: SGHRS, YFSETQ. CDR3 length: 14 amino acids. V lost 2 bases to trimming and J lost 9 bases; unmatched junction nucleotides: 8. This CDR3 reads CASSFEGALGIQYF. The DNA for the CDR3 is TGCGCCAGCAGCTTTGAGGGGGCGCTTGGCATTCAGTACTTC. The entire variable domain, with the rest obtained from reference TRBV5-1 and TRBJ2-4, is as follows: KAGVTQTPRYLIKTRGQQVTLSCSPISGHRSVSWYQQTPGQGLQFLFEYFSETQRNKGNFPGRFSGRQFSNSRSEMNVSTLELGDSALYLCASSFEGALGIQYFGAGTRLSVL.

This clone came up once. The rearrangement joins TRBV11-2 to TRBJ2-7; 8 positions agree with TRBD1. The germline V gene encodes CDR1 SGHAT and CDR2 FQNNGV. J lost 4 bases, V lost 0 bases, and 8 bases had no gene match. The CDR3 consists of 16 residues. CDR3: CASSLDAGTGPYEQYF. CDR3 in DNA: TGTGCCAGCAGCTTAGATGCCGGGACAGGACCATACGAGCAGTACTTC.

This clone was observed a handful of times. This chain links TRBV5-1 with TRBJ1-2; TRBD1 is a possible D gene (6 bases). The CDR3 is 14 amino acids. Per the germline V gene, CDR1 is SGHRS and CDR2 is YFSETQ. The V end lost 3 bases, the J end lost 4 bases, and 13 bases lay between the germline ends. The CDR3 nucleotides read TGCGCCAGCAGCTCACGGACAGAAGCCTATGGCTACACCTTC. Protein: CASSSRTEAYGYTF.

The rearrangement joins TRBV6-5 to TRBJ1-1, with TRBD1 as a possible D gene (6 bases). V lost 6 bases and J lost 2, with 13 bases in between. Germline loops: CDR1 MNHEY, CDR2 SVGAGI. The length of the CDR3 is 14 residues. The CDR3 here is CASRSRTVNTEAFF. For the CDR3, the DNA is TGTGCCAGCAGATCAAGGACAGTCAACACTGAAGCTTTCTTT.

This chain uses TRBV3-1 (or the pseudogene TRBV3-2) with TRBJ1-6; 8 positions agree with TRBD1. The germline V gene has CDR1 LGHDT and CDR2 YNNKEL (reference sequence). CDR3 size: 18 residues. The V segment lost 2 bases and the J segment 4 bases; nucleotides outside the gene matches: 10. The CDR3 sequence: CASSQRHPQGAYNSPLHF. CDR3 coding DNA: TGTGCCAGCAGCCAACGTCACCCGCAGGGGGCTTATAATTCACCCCTCCACTTT.

This rearrangement joins TRBV5-4 to TRBJ1-6; 8 nucleotides match TRBD1. The V and J ends lost 2 bases and 7 bases, in that order; junction bases with no gene match: 8. Germline values: CDR1 SGHNT, CDR2 YYREEE (reference sequence). The CDR3 length is 16 residues. The CDR3 region has the DNA TGTGCCAGCAGCTTTAGCAGGGGGCCATTGAATTCACCCCTCCACTTT. Its translation is CASSFSRGPLNSPLHF.

The chain has TRBV11-2 and TRBJ2-3; 7 bases align to TRBD1. The trim removed 7 bases at V and 4 bases at J, leaving 11 bases unmatched. The CDR3 has 15 amino acids. Per the germline V gene, CDR1 is SGHAT and CDR2 is FQNNGV. The CDR3 here is CASTYLNRGPDTQYF. CDR3 DNA sequence: TGTGCCAGCACCTACCTGAACAGGGGCCCAGATACGCAGTATTTT.

The J gene is TRBJ1-3, the V gene TRBV7-2; D unclear. This CDR3 has 16 amino acids. V lost 5 bases and J 2 bases, leaving 16 bases between the germline ends. Germline values: CDR1 SGHTA, CDR2 FQGNSA. CDR3 sequence: CASSGYRLAAGNTIYF. CDR3 in DNA: TGTGCCAGCAGCGGGTACCGACTTGCGGCTGGAAACACCATATATTTT.

J is TRBJ2-3 and V is TRBV12-3 or TRBV12-4; perhaps TRBD1 as D (5 bases). The germline V and J ends were trimmed by 7 bases and 6 bases, with 14 bases remaining between them. This CDR3 spans 13 amino acids. The CDR3: CASTQQVRDTQYF. CDR3 DNA sequence: TGTGCCAGCACCCAACAGGTGAGGGATACGCAGTATTTT.

The chain is built from TRBV4-2 and TRBJ1-5; no clear D gene. V was clipped by 0 bases and J by 3 bases, with 3 bases between them. This CDR3 has 13 residues. Looked up from germline, CDR1 is LGHNA and CDR2 is YNFKEQ. The CDR3 protein is CASSQDINQPQHF. The CDR3 DNA reads as TGTGCCAGCAGCCAAGATATCAATCAGCCCCAGCATTTT.

The chain combines TRBV15 with TRBJ1-1; D remains ambiguous. The V and J ends lost 5 bases and 1 base respectively, with 5 bases between them. This CDR3 is 12 amino acids long. The germline gives CDR1 LNHNV, CDR2 YYDKDF (reference sequence). DNA of the CDR3: TGTGCCACCAGCGAGGGGAACACTGAAGCTTTCTTT. Amino acid sequence: CATSEGNTEAFF.

The chain recombines TRBV28 with TRBJ2-7; maybe TRBD1 (5 bases). The CDR3 sequence is 14 residues long. V shed 6 bases and J shed 0 bases, with 12 bases lying between them. Germline-derived CDR1 and CDR2 are MDHEN and SYDVKM. The CDR3 is CASSQGPPSYEQYF. DNA of the CDR3: TGTGCCAGCAGCCAGGGTCCTCCCTCCTACGAGCAGTACTTC.

The CDR3 sequence is CATSRGPLDRGQTGNTIYF. The DNA of the CDR3 is TGTGCCACCAGCCGCGGGCCCCTTGACAGGGGACAAACTGGAAACACCATATATTTT. V gene TRBV15 combines with J gene TRBJ1-3; 8 nucleotides line up with TRBD1. The CDR3 sequence is 19 residues long. Germline CDR1 LNHNV, CDR2 YYDKDF (reference sequence). The V and J ends lost 5 bases and 2 bases, in that order; junction bases with no gene match: 17.

The J gene is TRBJ2-1, the V gene TRBV30, with D maybe TRBD1 (6 bases). The CDR3 spans 12 residues. Trimming removed 1 base at V and 9 bases at J, with 10 bases between. Germline CDR1 reads GTSNPN; CDR2 reads SVGIG (reference sequence). The CDR3 reads CAWSDRVGEQFF. The CDR3 DNA follows: TGTGCCTGGAGTGACAGGGTGGGTGAGCAGTTCTTC.

The CDR3 protein is CASSLTLAGEQYF. CDR3 DNA: TGTGCCAGCAGCTTGACACTAGCGGGAGAGCAGTACTTC. The genes are TRBV5-5 and TRBJ2-7, with 10 bases aligning to TRBD2. Germline V gene sequence: CDR1 SGHKS, CDR2 YYEKEE (reference sequence). J lost 7 bases, V lost 1 base, and 2 bases had no gene match. The CDR3 totals 13 residues.

The CDR3 sequence is CAWAPRLAGLLNEQFF. The CDR3 DNA is TGTGCCTGGGCCCCCCGGCTAGCGGGGTTGTTGAATGAGCAGTTCTTC. This rearrangement joins TRBV30 to TRBJ2-1, with 9 bases matching TRBD2. The germline V gene has CDR1 GTSNPN and CDR2 SVGIG (reference sequence). The V segment lost 5 bases and the J segment 7 bases; nucleotides outside the gene matches: 15. The CDR3 is 16 amino acids.

The V call is TRBV19, the J call TRBJ2-7; no reliable D call. CDR1 and CDR2 from the germline V gene are LNHDA and SQIVND (reference sequence). The CDR3 covers 13 residues. V was shortened by 3 bases and J by 3 bases, with 9 bases between the two germline ends. This chain's CDR3 is CASSIGYSYEQYF. In DNA, the CDR3 is TGTGCCAGTAGTATTGGTTACAGCTACGAGCAGTACTTC.

J is TRBJ1-1 and V is TRBV23-1; 11 bases map to TRBD1. TRBV23-1 falls under the ORF class, with uncertain function. The CDR3 is made up of 16 amino acids. With V trimmed by 0 bases and J by 4 bases, 4 bases remained unmatched. The CDR3 coding sequence is TGCGCCAGCAGTCAATCCTCGGGACAGGGGGGCACTGAAGCTTTCTTT. It codes for CASSQSSGQGGTEAFF.

The CDR3 DNA follows: TGTGCCAGCAGCTTTTGGACTAGCGGGAGCTACAATGAGCAGTTCTTC. Residues: CASSFWTSGSYNEQFF. The gene calls are TRBV7-9 and TRBJ2-1; 13 nucleotides agree with TRBD2. J lost 3 bases, V lost 3 bases, and 2 bases had no gene match. Germline loops: CDR1 SEHNR, CDR2 FQNEAQ (reference sequence). The CDR3 has 16 amino acids.

The rearrangement uses TRBV7-2 and TRBJ1-1, with D maybe TRBD1 (6 bases). Germline loops: CDR1 SGHTA, CDR2 FQGNSA. This CDR3 comprises 15 residues. Trimming cost V 5 bases and J 0 bases, with 13 bases left between them. In nucleotides, the CDR3 is TGTGCCAGCAGCCCGGACAGCAGTTTGAACACTGAAGCTTTCTTT. Protein product: CASSPDSSLNTEAFF. The full variable domain, in which reference TRBV7-2 and TRBJ1-1 provide the parts outside the CDR3, is GAGVSQSPSNKVTEKGKDVELRCDPISGHTALYWYRQSLGQGLEFLIYFQGNSAPDKSGLPSDRFSAERTGGSVSTLTIQRTQQEDSAVYLCASSPDSSLNTEAFFGQGTRLTVV.

The chain joins TRBV14 to TRBJ1-2; possibly TRBD1 for D (5 bases). CDR3 length equals 14 residues. V lost 4 bases and J lost 1, with 10 bases in between. Germline V gene sequence: CDR1 SGHDN, CDR2 FVKESK. CDR3 amino acids: CASSRRVINYGYTF. As DNA, the CDR3 is TGTGCCAGCAGCCGCAGGGTAATTAACTATGGCTACACCTTC.

The chain has TRBV7-9 and TRBJ2-1; the D gene is possibly TRBD2 (6 bases). This CDR3 contains 15 residues. Germline V lookup: CDR1 SEHNR, CDR2 FQNEAQ (reference sequence). Between the trimmed V and J ends, which lost 6 bases and 0 bases, there was a span of 12 bases. CDR3 coding DNA: TGTGCCAGCAGGGTGGGGGGTAGCTCCTACAATGAGCAGTTCTTC. The encoded protein is CASRVGGSSYNEQFF.